These 25 T cell receptor beta chains were all obtained from the same sample, sequenced in a study of cytomegalovirus exposure and HLA in healthy donors. The PCR ran on 60 Vbeta and 13 Jbeta primers. Generated by immunoSEQ multiplex PCR, the TCRdb table keeps only in-frame clones and is missing some. The sample holds tens of thousands of clones, about 80% seen once. The sequencing input was PBMCs. The receptor set was obtained from a man between 35 and 55 years old in good health and CMV-seronegative.

The V call is TRBV27, the J call TRBJ1-1; D is perhaps TRBD1 (6 bases). With 6 bases removed from V and 8 bases from J, the gap between germline ends came to 22 bases. The CDR3 contains 15 residues. Germline V gives CDR1 MNHEY, CDR2 SMNVEV (reference sequence). The CDR3 reads CASSQTGLTYEEAFF. In DNA, the CDR3 is TGTGCCAGCAGCCAGACAGGACTGACTTACGAGGAAGCTTTCTTT.

V usage is TRBV5-1 and J usage is TRBJ2-3; D remains ambiguous. Trimming took off 0 bases at V and 0 bases at J, with 8 bases between the two ends. Germline CDR1 SGHRS, CDR2 YFSETQ. The CDR3 has 15 amino acids. CDR3 loop: CASSLATASTDTQYF. Here the CDR3 DNA reads TGCGCCAGCAGCTTGGCAACAGCTAGCACAGATACGCAGTATTTT.

CDR3: CSVEAGALIYF. CDR3 in DNA: TGCAGCGTTGAAGCCGGAGCCCTCATATATTTT. The chain links TRBV29-1 to TRBJ1-3; no clear D gene. This CDR3 comprises 11 residues. Trimming stripped 1 base from V and 12 bases from J, with 10 bases between. CDR1 and CDR2 from the germline V gene are SQVTM and ANQGSEA.

The rearrangement uses TRBV5-6 and TRBJ2-5; TRBD2 matches 8 bases. Germline V CDR1 and CDR2: SGHDT, YYEEEE. Germline trimming cut 2 bases from V and 1 base from J; bases unmatched to any gene: 7. CDR3 length: 16 residues. CDR3 loop: CASSFSFLAGQETQYF. The CDR3 DNA follows: TGTGCCAGCAGCTTCTCTTTTCTAGCGGGCCAAGAGACCCAGTACTTC.

Here the CDR3 DNA reads TGTGCCAGTAGAGATGGGGGGATAATAGGGACCCAGTACTTC. This gives the protein CASRDGGIIGTQYF. The chain links TRBV19 to TRBJ2-5; D is possibly TRBD2 (6 bases). V was pared by 6 bases and J by 7 bases, with 18 bases between. The CDR3 runs 14 residues. Germline-derived CDR1 and CDR2 are LNHDA and SQIVND (reference sequence).

The chain recombines TRBV2 with TRBJ1-5; the D gene is possibly TRBD1 (6 bases). The V gene lost 4 bases and the J gene lost 2 bases, with 9 bases spanning the gap. The germline V gene has CDR1 SNHLY and CDR2 FYNNEI. This CDR3 is built from 14 residues. CDR3 sequence (DNA): TGTGCCAGCAGTGTACCAGGGGGCAATCAGCCCCAGCATTTT. Protein product: CASSVPGGNQPQHF.

The rearrangement joins TRBV5-1 to TRBJ2-5, with no clear D. Germline CDR1 is SGHRS and CDR2 is YFSETQ. The CDR3 has 12 amino acids. The V gene lost 2 bases and the J gene lost 5 bases, with 7 bases spanning the gap. This chain's CDR3 is CASSLVAETQYF. The CDR3 region has the DNA TGCGCCAGCAGCTTAGTTGCGGAGACCCAGTACTTC.

The chain joins TRBV28 to TRBJ2-1; D is undetermined. The CDR3 is 12 amino acids. V dropped 4 bases and J dropped 4 bases, with 5 bases sitting between them. In germline, CDR1 is MDHEN, CDR2 SYDVKM. The CDR3 loop reads CASSSIYNEQFF. The CDR3 DNA is TGTGCCAGCAGTTCCATTTACAATGAGCAGTTCTTC.

V usage is TRBV21-1 and J usage is TRBJ2-3; no check of the table's D call, TRBD2, against the DNA was made. TRBV21-1 is annotated as a pseudogene. This CDR3 is built from 14 residues. The CDR3: CASERGVDPDTQYF. The CDR3 coding sequence is TGTGCCAGCGAGCGGGGGGTTGATCCAGATACGCAGTATTTT.

The V and J genes are TRBV5-6 and TRBJ2-3, with TRBD2 identical over 8 bases. Germline V lookup: CDR1 SGHDT, CDR2 YYEEEE. This CDR3 comprises 17 residues. The V and J ends lost 3 bases and 2 bases, in that order; junction bases with no gene match: 11. CDR3 coding DNA: TGTGCCAGCAGCTACAATAGCGGGGACCCGTACACAGATACGCAGTATTTT. Translation gives CASSYNSGDPYTDTQYF.

This clone was seen more than once but under ten times. The V and J genes are TRBV6-5 and TRBJ2-6, with D unresolved. The CDR3 runs to 14 residues. V gave up 5 bases and J gave up 2 bases, with 7 bases separating them. CDR1 is MNHEY and CDR2 is SVGAGI in the germline V gene. The CDR3: CASSVGPGANVLTF. The CDR3 DNA reads as TGTGCCAGCAGTGTTGGGCCTGGGGCCAACGTCCTGACTTTC.

The chain joins TRBV6-5 to TRBJ1-2, with 7 positions matching TRBD1. This CDR3 spans 12 amino acids. Unmatched junction bases numbered 4, after V lost 5 bases and J lost 7 bases. Germline V lookup: CDR1 MNHEY, CDR2 SVGAGI. Written as DNA, the CDR3 is TGTGCCAGCAGTCAACAGGGGCTTGGCTACACCTTC. It encodes CASSQQGLGYTF.

CDR3 DNA sequence: TGTGCCAGCAGTGATACCCAGGGGGAACCCACCGTAGCCAAAAACATTCAGTACTTC. Its translation is CASSDTQGEPTVAKNIQYF. The chain uses TRBV2 and TRBJ2-4; 7 nucleotides align to TRBD1. The CDR3 sequence is 19 residues long. Germline CDR1 SNHLY, CDR2 FYNNEI. Trimming at V came to 3 bases and at J to 0 bases, leaving 14 bases not matched to a gene.

The V gene is TRBV5-6, the J gene TRBJ1-4, with D unclear. The CDR3 has 15 amino acids. Germline loops: CDR1 SGHDT, CDR2 YYEEEE. Trimming took off 2 bases at V and 1 base at J, with 9 bases between the two ends. Here the CDR3 DNA reads TGTGCCAGCAGCTTCAGTCCCGAAACTAATGAAAAACTGTTTTTT. It is translated as CASSFSPETNEKLFF.

The gene calls are TRBV30 and TRBJ1-2; D is uncertain. Germline lookup yields CDR1 GTSNPN and CDR2 SVGIG (reference sequence). V was cut by 2 bases and J by 3 bases, with 13 bases left in between. The CDR3 extends over 14 amino acids. CDR3 in amino acids: CAWSTQALYYGYTF. In nucleotides, the CDR3 is TGTGCCTGGAGTACGCAAGCCTTATACTATGGCTACACCTTC.

The rearrangement uses TRBV29-1 and TRBJ2-7; 7 nucleotides agree with TRBD2. The CDR3 consists of 12 residues. J gave up 3 bases and V 4 bases, and 3 bases lay outside the gene matches. CDR1 is SQVTM, CDR2 ANQGSEA, per germline. This chain's CDR3 is CSVGEGSYEQYF. DNA for the CDR3: TGCAGCGTTGGGGAGGGCAGCTACGAGCAGTACTTC.

The chain joins TRBV6-5 to TRBJ1-2; 7 positions agree with TRBD1. The length of the CDR3 is 14 residues. V lost 6 bases and J lost 8; bases outside the gene matches: 12. Per the germline V gene, CDR1 is MNHEY and CDR2 is SVGAGI. The CDR3 region has the DNA TGTGCCAGCAGACACCGGAACAGGGGTGGCGGCTACACCTTC. It specifies CASRHRNRGGGYTF.

This clone has just one count. The rearrangement joins TRBV5-1 to TRBJ1-2; D may be TRBD1 (5 bases). CDR1 SGHRS and CDR2 YFSETQ come from the germline V gene. This CDR3 is built from 18 residues. Between the trimmed V and J ends, which lost 0 bases and 2 bases, there was a span of 20 bases. The CDR3 DNA reads as TGCGCCAGCAGCTTGGCAGGTCGAACTGGCAGGGCGAACTATGGCTACACCTTC. This codes for CASSLAGRTGRANYGYTF. Full variable domain (outside the CDR3, taken from reference TRBV5-1 and TRBJ1-2): KAGVTQTPRYLIKTRGQQVTLSCSPISGHRSVSWYQQTPGQGLQFLFEYFSETQRNKGNFPGRFSGRQFSNSRSEMNVSTLELGDSALYLCASSLAGRTGRANYGYTFGSGTRLTVV.

The J gene is TRBJ2-1, the V gene TRBV7-9, with D perhaps matching TRBD1 (6 bases). The V gene lost 1 base and the J gene lost 8 bases, with 9 bases spanning the gap. The CDR3 is 13 amino acids. From germline, CDR1 is SEHNR and CDR2 FQNEAQ (reference sequence). The CDR3 DNA reads TGTGCCAGCAGCTTAGGACAGGCTGATGAGCAGTTCTTC. Translating gives CASSLGQADEQFF.

The V gene is TRBV11-3, the J gene TRBJ2-1; possible D gene TRBD1, 6 bases. Germline V gene sequence: CDR1 SGHNT, CDR2 YENEEA. There are 16 residues in the CDR3. Trimming shortened V by 1 base and J by 3 bases, and 13 bases separated the two germline ends. The CDR3 DNA reads TGTGCCAGCAGCTTAGGGATGAGGGGGTACTACAATGAGCAGTTCTTC. Translating gives CASSLGMRGYYNEQFF. The full variable domain, its missing parts supplied by reference TRBV11-3 and TRBJ2-1, is EAGVVQSPRYKIIEKKQPVAFWCNPISGHNTLYWYLQNLGQGPELLIRYENEEAVDDSQLPKDRFSAERLKGVDSTLKIQPAELGDSAVYLCASSLGMRGYYNEQFFGPGTRLTVL.

V and J are TRBV29-1 and TRBJ1-5; D perhaps matches TRBD1 (5 bases). Trimming stripped 6 bases from V and 3 bases from J, with 15 bases between. The CDR3 runs to 14 residues. Per the germline V gene, CDR1 is SQVTM and CDR2 is ANQGSEA. The CDR3 sequence is CSVGGDKDNQPQHF. CDR3 sequence (DNA): TGCAGCGTGGGGGGAGACAAGGACAATCAGCCCCAGCATTTT.

The gene calls are TRBV19 and TRBJ2-1, with D perhaps TRBD2 (6 bases). This CDR3 contains 14 residues. V shed 6 bases and J shed 9 bases, with 18 bases lying between them. Germline V gene lookup returns CDR1 LNHDA and CDR2 SQIVND (reference sequence). The CDR3 region has the DNA TGTGCCAGTAGAGCTATCCTGAGGGGAGGTGAGCAGTTCTTC. This translates into CASRAILRGGEQFF.

Here the CDR3 DNA reads TGTGCCAGCAGCTTGGGGACTCCGGGTAGGGATGAGCAGTTCTTC. Protein: CASSLGTPGRDEQFF. V gene TRBV7-6 combines with J gene TRBJ2-1, with a possible D match to TRBD2 (6 bases). There are 15 residues in the CDR3. V lost 3 bases and J 8 bases, leaving 17 bases between the germline ends. Germline V gives CDR1 SGHVS, CDR2 FNYEAQ.

The genes are TRBV10-3 and TRBJ2-3, with TRBD2 as a possible D gene (7 bases). The CDR3 spans 16 residues. The V gene lost 2 bases and the J gene lost 2 bases, with 14 bases spanning the gap. Germline V gives CDR1 ENHRY, CDR2 SYGVKD. The CDR3 loop is CAISEGRGQATDTQYF. CDR3 bases: TGTGCCATCAGTGAGGGGCGGGGGCAAGCCACAGATACGCAGTATTTT.

About this clone: The sample has other DNA sequences that encode this CDR3 too. The gene calls are TRBV13 and TRBJ2-1; TRBD2 matches at 12 bases. The CDR3 has 18 amino acids. Germline-derived CDR1 and CDR2 are PRHDT and FYEKMQ (reference sequence). The junction had 16 bases not matched to a gene; V was cut back by 4 bases and J by 9 bases. CDR3: CASSSRLGLAGGPGEQFF. DNA for the CDR3: TGTGCCAGCAGCTCCCGCCTGGGGCTAGCGGGGGGGCCGGGTGAGCAGTTCTTC.